This is a list of T cell receptor beta chains from one sample in a study of radiotherapy plus CTLA-4 blockade in lung cancer. This table comes from immunoSEQ multiplex PCR, and its TCRdb copy is limited to in-frame clones, with some not included. The sample comprises under 95,000 clones, 84% of which are singletons, and about 0.79% rests with the top ten. The input for sequencing was peripheral blood, taken from a patient treated with radiotherapy plus ipilimumab. The receptors come from a human donor with non-small cell lung cancer who had stable disease on radiotherapy plus ipilimumab. Each CDR3 is given with its conserved first and last residue. The D gene is left open where the match is weak. Size is stated for part of the rows, as once, few or many counts, or as a class when the clone is expanded.

j_gene: TRBJ2-5
d_gene: .
v_gene: TRBV28
abundance: .
len: 14
CDR3nt: TGTGCCAGCAGTAACCCGGGCAGGAGGGAGACCCAGTACTTC
CDR3aa: CASSNPGRRETQYF

j_gene: TRBJ1-3
d_gene: TRBD1
v_gene: TRBV5-3
abundance: .
len: 15
CDR3nt: TGTGCCAGAAGCCGAGGGACAGTCTCTGGAAACACCATATATTTT
CDR3aa: CARSRGTVSGNTIYF

j_gene: TRBJ2-1
d_gene: .
v_gene: TRBV27
abundance: .
len: 14
CDR3nt: TGTGCCAGCAGGCGGGGATCCTCCTACAATGAGCAGTTCTTC
CDR3aa: CASRRGSSYNEQFF

j_gene: TRBJ2-5
d_gene: .
v_gene: TRBV20-1
abundance: .
len: 11
CDR3nt: TGCAGTGCTAGGAACCAAGAGACCCAGTACTTC
CDR3aa: CSARNQETQYF

j_gene: TRBJ2-7
d_gene: .
v_gene: TRBV27
abundance: .
len: 14
CDR3nt: TGTGCCAGCAGACCCTCCGGGACTCGTACCGAGCAGTACTTC
CDR3aa: CASRPSGTRTEQYF

j_gene: TRBJ1-3
d_gene: .
v_gene: TRBV5-1
abundance: .
len: 16
CDR3nt: TGCGCCAGCAGCTTGTCGCCCACAGACTCTGGAAACACCATATATTTT
CDR3aa: CASSLSPTDSGNTIYF

j_gene: TRBJ2-3
d_gene: .
v_gene: TRBV7-8
abundance: .
len: 14
CDR3nt: TGTGCCAGCAGCTTAGCGCGCGGCTCAGATACGCAGTATTTT
CDR3aa: CASSLARGSDTQYF

j_gene: TRBJ2-7
d_gene: TRBD1
v_gene: TRBV18
abundance: few
len: 13
CDR3nt: TGTGCCAGCTCACCGGACAGGGGTGTCGAGCAGTACTTC
CDR3aa: CASSPDRGVEQYF

j_gene: TRBJ2-6
d_gene: .
v_gene: TRBV19
abundance: .
len: 16
CDR3nt: TGTGCCAGTAGTATGAAAGGAACGTCTGGGGCCAACGTCCTGACTTTC
CDR3aa: CASSMKGTSGANVLTF

j_gene: TRBJ2-1
d_gene: .
v_gene: TRBV28
abundance: .
len: 14
CDR3nt: TGTGCCAGCAGTTTACAGGGTAGAGGCAATGAGCAGTTCTTC
CDR3aa: CASSLQGRGNEQFF

j_gene: TRBJ2-7
d_gene: TRBD1
v_gene: TRBV19
abundance: once
len: 16
CDR3nt: TGTGCCAGTAGTACCCGACAGGGGGCGAAGGACTACGAGCAGTACTTC
CDR3aa: CASSTRQGAKDYEQYF

j_gene: TRBJ1-4
d_gene: .
v_gene: TRBV4-1
abundance: .
len: 16
CDR3nt: TGCGCCAGCAGCCAGTACCGGGACGGGGAAAATGAAAAACTGTTTTTT
CDR3aa: CASSQYRDGENEKLFF

j_gene: TRBJ2-4
d_gene: .
v_gene: TRBV28
abundance: .
len: 12
CDR3nt: TGTGCCAGCAGTTTACTCGCAGACATTCAGTACTTC
CDR3aa: CASSLLADIQYF